The 4 T cell receptor beta chains below all came from one sample that was sequenced in a study of blood T cells in healthy people across ages. The second PCR ran roughly 6 to 12 cycles with a sample-barcoded 5' primer and J-beta primers. One entry per CDR3 protein results from TCRdb running MiXCR on the 5' RACE reads. The table includes 650,000 to 900,000 distinct CDR3 sequences, 62% detected once. The sequenced sample was blood. The receptors come from a man aged 30-40 years in good health.

The table lists this clonotype with a few counts. The genes are TRBV10-3 and TRBJ2-3; a possible D gene is TRBD1 (6 bases). CDR1 is ENHRY and CDR2 is SYGVKD in the germline V gene. The length of the CDR3 is 15 residues. The V end lost 4 bases, the J end lost 4 bases, and 15 bases lay between the germline ends. CDR3 DNA: TGTGCCATCAGTGCGACAGGAGCCCTTGCAGATACGCAGTATTTT. This gives the protein CAISATGALADTQYF.

The rearrangement joins TRBV4-2 to TRBJ2-4; 12 bases are a match to TRBD2. The J call is doubtful: the DNA matches TRBJ2-7 better. Germline V lookup: CDR1 LGHNA, CDR2 YNFKEQ. The CDR3 runs 15 residues. DNA for the CDR3: TGTGCCAGCAGCCAAGACGGGACTAGCGGGTTCGAGCAGTACTTC. Protein: CASSQDGTSGFEQYF.

This chain links TRBV7-2 with TRBJ1-3; D gene uncertain. The length of the CDR3 is 13 residues. V dropped 7 bases and J dropped 0 bases, with 7 bases sitting between them. CDR1 and CDR2 from the germline V gene are SGHTA and FQGNSA. CDR3 sequence (DNA): TGTGCCAGCACCTTTCTCTCTGGAAACACCATATATTTT. The encoded protein is CASTFLSGNTIYF.

This chain uses TRBV4-3 with TRBJ2-3; D may be TRBD2 (6 bases). Trimming cost V 0 bases and J 2 bases, with 9 bases left between them. The CDR3 loop spans 15 amino acids. Germline V gives CDR1 LGHNA, CDR2 YSLEER. The DNA of the CDR3 is TGCGCCAGCAGCCAAGATAGGGACTCCACAGATACGCAGTATTTT. This sequence encodes CASSQDRDSTDTQYF.